The 30 T cell receptor beta chains below were found in one sample sequenced in a study of shared clonotypes between healthy human individuals. Measured with immunoSEQ multiplex PCR; TCRdb has only the in-frame clones, and not every one. The sample lists fewer than 2.5 million clones, 93% occurring once. The sequenced sample was naive CD4+ T cells from PBMCs. Noted subset: CD45RA+ positively selected. These receptors all come from a man aged 18 to 29 in good health. Some clones in this sample may be carry-over from other donors' samples.

The chain couples TRBV28 to TRBJ1-4; possible D gene TRBD1, 6 bases. The CDR3 sequence is 14 residues long. Trimming removed 6 bases from V and 8 bases from J, with 16 bases in between. Germline V gene lookup returns CDR1 MDHEN and CDR2 SYDVKM. The CDR3 spells CASSSGHPGEKLFF. The CDR3, as DNA: TGTGCCAGCAGCTCGGGACATCCTGGGGAAAAACTGTTTTTT.

This chain connects TRBV5-6 to TRBJ2-5; the match to TRBD2 covers 7 bases. In germline, CDR1 is SGHDT, CDR2 YYEEEE. The J segment lost 5 bases and the V segment lost 0 bases, leaving 7 bases of the junction unmatched. There are 15 residues in the CDR3. CDR3 DNA: TGTGCCAGCAGCTTGGTGGCAGGGCGGGGGGAGACCCAGTACTTC. Translated, it gives CASSLVAGRGETQYF.

The V call is TRBV2, the J call TRBJ2-7; the match to TRBD1 covers 9 bases. Germline CDR1 reads SNHLY; CDR2 reads FYNNEI. CDR3 length: 14 amino acids. The junction had 6 bases not matched to a gene; V was cut back by 6 bases and J by 3 bases. CDR3 in DNA: TGTGCCAGCAGGGTAAGGACAGGGGACTACGAGCAGTACTTC. This translates into CASRVRTGDYEQYF.

The chain combines TRBV29-1 with TRBJ2-5; 10 bases fit TRBD1. Germline CDR1 and CDR2: SQVTM and ANQGSEA. CDR3 length: 15 residues. V was pared by 6 bases and J by 0 bases, with 7 bases of the junction left unmatched. Written as DNA, the CDR3 is TGCAGCGTCACCCCCGGGACAGGGGACCAAGAGACCCAGTACTTC. Protein product: CSVTPGTGDQETQYF.

The chain joins TRBV6-5 to TRBJ2-7, with D possibly being TRBD2 (6 bases). With 3 bases removed from V and 3 bases from J, the gap between germline ends came to 15 bases. Germline CDR1 MNHEY, CDR2 SVGAGI. The CDR3 runs to 15 residues. CDR3 residues: CASSYSGGNIYEQYF. The CDR3 DNA is TGTGCCAGCAGTTATAGTGGGGGGAACATCTACGAGCAGTACTTC.

This chain joins TRBV7-9 and TRBJ2-3; D is perhaps TRBD2 (5 bases). Trimming removed 3 bases from V and 5 bases from J, with 12 bases in between. The germline V gene has CDR1 SEHNR and CDR2 FQNEAQ (reference sequence). This CDR3 has 14 residues. CDR3 residues: CASSFVGVEDTQYF. The CDR3 nucleotides read TGTGCCAGCAGCTTCGTGGGAGTGGAAGATACGCAGTATTTT.

This chain joins TRBV28 and TRBJ2-1, with 12 positions matching TRBD2. The CDR3 contains 18 residues. Germline assignment: CDR1 MDHEN and CDR2 SYDVKM. J lost 0 bases, V lost 6 bases, and 9 bases had no gene match. This CDR3 is CASSLGLAGRSSYNEQFF. The CDR3 coding sequence is TGTGCCAGCAGCCTTGGACTAGCGGGACGGAGCTCCTACAATGAGCAGTTCTTC.

The chain couples TRBV9 to TRBJ1-2; D ambiguous. The V end was cut by 8 bases, the J end by 2 bases, with 16 bases between. The CDR3 is made up of 14 amino acids. CDR1 is SGDLS, CDR2 YYNGEE, per germline. The DNA for the CDR3 is TGTGCCAGTACCATGGCAGGCGTCAACTATGGCTACACCTTC. This encodes CASTMAGVNYGYTF.

CDR3 in DNA: TGTGCCAGCAGGACTCAGGGGACTGGTGGCTACGAGCAGTACTTC. Amino acids: CASRTQGTGGYEQYF. The chain recombines TRBV6-1 with TRBJ2-7, with D tentatively TRBD1 or TRBD2 (6 bases each). Trimming took off 6 bases at V and 3 bases at J, with 18 bases between the two ends. CDR1 is MNHNS and CDR2 is SASEGT in the germline V gene. The CDR3 sequence is 15 residues long.

This chain links TRBV28 with TRBJ2-4; a weak D match, TRBD2 (6 bases). Germline V gene sequence: CDR1 MDHEN, CDR2 SYDVKM. With 8 bases removed from V and 2 bases from J, the gap between germline ends came to 34 bases. The CDR3 runs to 21 residues. The CDR3 nucleotides read TGTGCCAGCGGCCATGAGGCGCTGGCGGGATCAAGCCGGGGGTCCAAAAACATTCAGTACTTC. Its protein product is CASGHEALAGSSRGSKNIQYF.

V and J are TRBV9 and TRBJ1-3; D is ambiguous. V was trimmed by 2 bases and J by 4 bases, leaving 7 bases between them. Germline CDR1 is SGDLS and CDR2 is YYNGEE. The CDR3 sequence is 13 residues long. The CDR3 sequence: CASSVSPGNTIYF. DNA for the CDR3: TGTGCCAGCAGCGTCAGCCCCGGAAACACCATATATTTT.

The rearrangement links TRBV30 to TRBJ2-2; D is unresolved. CDR3 length: 15 amino acids. Looked up from germline, CDR1 is GTSNPN and CDR2 is SVGIG (reference sequence). Trimming removed 0 bases at V and 4 bases at J, with 12 bases between. CDR3 sequence (DNA): TGTGCCTGGAGTGTAAGTTCCTTGGGCACCGGGGAGCTGTTTTTT. This translates into CAWSVSSLGTGELFF.

Comments on this clone: Relative to the germline gene, one junction end is altered; a read error may explain this. This chain connects TRBV28 to TRBJ1-1, with D maybe TRBD1 (6 bases). CDR1 is MDHEN, CDR2 SYDVKM, per germline. The CDR3 totals 14 residues. CDR3: CASSRGGAVTEAFF. Written as DNA, the CDR3 is TGTGCCAGCAGCCGAGGGGGGGCGGTCACTGAAGCTTTTTTT.

As for this clone: In the same sample, other DNA sequences code for this CDR3. The CDR3 sequence is CASTSGRNYNEQFF. The CDR3 DNA reads TGTGCCAGCACTAGCGGGAGAAATTACAATGAGCAGTTCTTC. The rearrangement uses TRBV2 and TRBJ2-1; 10 nucleotides align to TRBD2. Trimming at V came to 7 bases and at J to 4 bases, leaving 4 bases not matched to a gene. CDR1 and CDR2 from the germline V gene are SNHLY and FYNNEI. The CDR3 runs to 14 residues.

This chain links TRBV18 with TRBJ2-1; a weak D match, TRBD2 (5 bases). The CDR3 length is 16 residues. The ends were cut back, 0 bases at V and 4 bases at J, with 13 bases in the middle. From germline, CDR1 is KGHSH and CDR2 LQKENI. CDR3 nucleotides: TGTGCCAGCTCACCACCGGGGAGAGCCCCATACAATGAGCAGTTCTTC. Translating gives CASSPPGRAPYNEQFF.

The rearrangement joins TRBV28 to TRBJ2-7; D is undetermined. CDR1 and CDR2 (germline): MDHEN, SYDVKM. CDR3 size: 12 residues. V dropped 3 bases and J dropped 5 bases, with 8 bases sitting between them. The CDR3: CASSFIRDEQYF. The CDR3 nucleotides read TGTGCCAGCAGTTTTATTCGGGACGAGCAGTACTTC.

About this clone: Other DNA sequences in this specimen translate into the identical CDR3. This rearrangement joins TRBV6-5 to TRBJ2-7; D is perhaps TRBD1 (5 bases). The V gene lost 8 bases and the J gene lost 4 bases, with 9 bases spanning the gap. The CDR3 runs to 11 residues. CDR1 is MNHEY, CDR2 SVGAGI, per germline. CDR3 in amino acids: CASRQGYEQYF. The CDR3 nucleotides read TGTGCCAGCCGTCAGGGTTACGAGCAGTACTTC.

The chain uses TRBV28 and TRBJ1-1, with a tentative D call TRBD1 (5 bases). CDR1 MDHEN and CDR2 SYDVKM come from the germline V gene. The CDR3 has 16 residues. V lost 3 bases to trimming and J lost 1 base, with 15 bases between them. This CDR3 reads CASSLNGGTGNTEAFF. Written as DNA, the CDR3 is TGTGCCAGCAGTTTGAATGGGGGAACTGGGAACACTGAAGCTTTCTTT.

This clone appeared a single time. The rearrangement links TRBV6-6 to TRBJ1-2; TRBD1 agrees at 9 bases. Looked up from germline, CDR1 is MNHNY and CDR2 is SVGAGI (reference sequence). The CDR3 extends over 14 amino acids. V lost 5 bases, J lost 4 bases, and 5 bases stayed unmatched. This CDR3 is CASSNRQGGYGYTF. The CDR3 bases are TGTGCCAGCAGTAATCGACAGGGGGGCTATGGCTACACCTTC.

The rearrangement uses TRBV23-1 and TRBJ1-5; D gene unclear. TRBV23-1 is an ORF, and what it does is uncertain. This CDR3 is built from 20 residues. Deletions cut 0 bases from V and 0 bases from J, with 21 bases between. The CDR3 sequence: CASSQSGKKASTYSNQPQHF. In DNA form, the CDR3 reads TGCGCCAGCAGTCAATCGGGGAAGAAGGCCTCGACATATAGCAATCAGCCCCAGCATTTT.

This clone was found a few times. The gene calls are TRBV9 and TRBJ2-7; the D gene is possibly TRBD2 (5 bases). CDR3 length: 14 residues. V was cut by 0 bases and J by 4 bases, with 11 bases left in between. Germline assignment: CDR1 SGDLS and CDR2 YYNGEE. The DNA of the CDR3 is TGTGCCAGCAGCGTAGGAGAGGAGCGGTACGAGCAGTACTTC. Its translation is CASSVGEERYEQYF.

A few counts support this clone. This chain connects TRBV6-5 to TRBJ2-2; maybe TRBD2 (5 bases). Germline loops: CDR1 MNHEY, CDR2 SVGAGI. The CDR3 totals 10 residues. The V gene lost 11 bases and the J gene lost 6 bases, with 7 bases spanning the gap. The CDR3: CAPGAGELFF. For the CDR3, the DNA is TGTGCCCCCGGGGCCGGGGAGCTGTTTTTT.

This sequence joins TRBV19 and TRBJ2-7, with TRBD1 as a possible D gene (5 bases). This CDR3 is built from 14 residues. Trimming removed 9 bases at V and 0 bases at J, with 15 bases between. CDR1 is LNHDA and CDR2 is SQIVND in the germline V gene (reference sequence). The CDR3 sequence: CASKKGWSSYEQYF. CDR3 nucleotides: TGTGCCAGCAAAAAGGGGTGGAGCTCCTACGAGCAGTACTTC.

This chain links TRBV30 with TRBJ1-5; 9 bases line up with TRBD1. V gave up 5 bases and J gave up 7 bases; unmatched junction bases: 6. CDR1 is GTSNPN and CDR2 is SVGIG in the germline V gene (reference sequence). This CDR3 is 13 amino acids long. CDR3 sequence: CAWETTGGQPQHF. Written as DNA, the CDR3 is TGTGCCTGGGAGACTACAGGGGGCCAGCCCCAGCATTTT.

On this clone: Other DNA sequences from this sample encode an identical CDR3 as well. The chain recombines TRBV9 with TRBJ2-2; unclear D gene. The V end lost 1 base, the J end lost 3 bases, and 4 bases lay between the germline ends. The CDR3 is 13 amino acids. The germline V gene has CDR1 SGDLS and CDR2 YYNGEE. The CDR3 coding sequence is TGTGCCAGCAGCGTAAGGGACACCGGGGAGCTGTTTTTT. It translates to CASSVRDTGELFF.

This chain joins TRBV6-5 and TRBJ2-3, with TRBD2 matching over 14 bases. Losses at the gene ends were 4 bases for V and 6 bases for J; bases not matched to a gene: 6. The CDR3 extends over 16 amino acids. Germline V CDR1 and CDR2: MNHEY, SVGAGI. CDR3 sequence (DNA): TGTGCCAGCAGTTCAGGACTAGCGGGAGGCCGCGATACGCAGTATTTT. Residues: CASSSGLAGGRDTQYF.

This chain links TRBV9 with TRBJ2-1; 7 nucleotides agree with TRBD1. The V segment lost 4 bases and the J segment 1 base; nucleotides outside the gene matches: 2. The CDR3 is 14 amino acids. Germline V gene sequence: CDR1 SGDLS, CDR2 YYNGEE. The chain's CDR3 is CASSTTGSYNEQFF. The CDR3 region has the DNA TGTGCCAGCAGCACGACAGGGTCCTACAATGAGCAGTTCTTC.

The chain is built from TRBV4-2 and TRBJ2-5, with TRBD2 as a possible D gene (5 bases). The CDR3 loop spans 15 amino acids. The V end was cut by 4 bases, the J end by 5 bases, with 17 bases between. Germline CDR1 LGHNA, CDR2 YNFKEQ. CDR3 residues: CASSPGGFRGETQYF. The CDR3 nucleotides are TGTGCCAGCAGCCCGGGCGGGTTCCGAGGGGAGACCCAGTACTTC.

V gene TRBV30 combines with J gene TRBJ2-5, with 7 positions matching TRBD2. The J segment lost 5 bases and the V segment lost 2 bases, leaving 17 bases of the junction unmatched. The germline V gene has CDR1 GTSNPN and CDR2 SVGIG (reference sequence). The CDR3 runs 17 residues. The CDR3 nucleotides read TGTGCCTGGAGTAATGGGGGAGGGGATGGGCCTGGGGAGACCCAGTACTTC. It codes for CAWSNGGGDGPGETQYF. Full variable domain (outside the CDR3, taken from reference TRBV30 and TRBJ2-5): SQTIHQWPATLVQPVGSPLSLECTVEGTSNPNLYWYRQAAGRGLQLLFYSVGIGQISSEVPQNLSASRPQDRQFILSSKKLLLSDSGFYLCAWSNGGGDGPGETQYFGPGTRLLVL.

A remark on this clone: This specimen includes other DNA sequences encoding the same CDR3. The chain is built from TRBV7-2 and TRBJ2-7; D is undetermined. Germline V gene lookup returns CDR1 SGHTA and CDR2 FQGNSA. This CDR3 spans 12 amino acids. V was pared by 1 base and J by 2 bases, with 3 bases between. In DNA, the CDR3 is TGTGCCAGCAGCTTAGTCCCCTACGAGCAGTACTTC. Translation gives CASSLVPYEQYF.